This T cell receptor beta chain is drawn from a study of CD8 T cells in Susac syndrome. TCR beta sequences were obtained from blood CD8+ and CD4+ T cells. After removal of 4 bases from V and 2 bases from J, the junction contained 5 bases not matched to a gene. This CDR3 contains 16 residues. Germline lookup yields CDR1 SGHVS and CDR2 FNYEAQ. After extraction with the RNeasy kit, about 0.45 to 1 ug of the RNA was reverse transcribed using random hexamers. TCRdb re-called the immunoSEQ multiplex PCR reads through MiXCR, storing one row per CDR3 protein. This sample has about 130,000 distinct CDR3 sequences, with 85% to 95% found just once.

The TCR comes from a human donor with multiple sclerosis. The chain uses TRBV7-6 and TRBJ2-1, with 10 bases matching TRBD2. The source material was CD8+ T cells from PBMCs. The CDR3 DNA is TGTGCCAGCAGCTCATATACTAGCGGGGCCTACAATGAGCAGTTCTTC. Translating it yields CASSSYTSGAYNEQFF.